This is a list of T cell receptor beta chains from one sample in a study of early T cells in non-severe SARS-CoV-2 infection. Each CDR3 protein gets one entry after TCRdb re-called the 5' RACE reads with MiXCR. Here the sample spans 70,000 to 90,000 distinct CDR3 sequences, 15% to 17% being singletons. The sequencing input was whole blood. These receptors came from an adult who was a healthcare worker with PCR-confirmed SARS-CoV-2 infection or an uninfected control (not recorded which). CDR3s include the opening cysteine and the closing phenylalanine or tryptophan. Each record gives: J gene, clone size, D gene, V gene, CDR3 DNA, CDR3 protein. D genes are given only for firm matches. A clone size is listed for some rows: how often the clone was seen (once, few, many), or a class if it is expanded.

J: TRBJ1-2; size: few; D: TRBD1; V: TRBV24-1; DNA: TGTGCCACCAGTGATCCTGGACAGGGAAGCGGCTACACCTTC; CDR3: CATSDPGQGSGYTF
J: TRBJ2-5; size: many; D: TRBD1; V: TRBV3-1; DNA: TGTGCCAGCAGTCAAGTATCAGGGGGTCGGAGGGAGACCCAGTACTTC; CDR3: CASSQVSGGRRETQYF
J: TRBJ2-3; size: .; D: .; V: TRBV7-2; DNA: TGTGCCAGCAGCTTGTCCAGCCCCTTTAGCACAGATACGCAGTATTTT; CDR3: CASSLSSPFSTDTQYF
J: TRBJ2-7; size: few; D: .; V: TRBV29-1; DNA: TGCAGCGTTGTACTTGGGGGCGAGCAGTACTTC; CDR3: CSVVLGGEQYF
J: TRBJ2-7; size: .; D: TRBD1; V: TRBV11-2; DNA: TGTGCCAGCAGCTTAGGAACAGGGGCGGGCTACGAGCAGTACTTC; CDR3: CASSLGTGAGYEQYF
J: TRBJ2-7; size: many; D: .; V: TRBV28; DNA: TGTGCCAGCAGTTTAAGGCCCGGGGTCACCTACGAGCAGTACTTC; CDR3: CASSLRPGVTYEQYF
J: TRBJ2-3; size: .; D: TRBD1; V: TRBV7-3; DNA: TGTGCCAGCAGCCTGACCGGGACAGGGGTCACAGATACGCAGTATTTT; CDR3: CASSLTGTGVTDTQYF
J: TRBJ2-5; size: .; D: .; V: TRBV20-1; DNA: TGCAGTGCTCGCCCGACCGGGTACACCCAGTACTTC; CDR3: CSARPTGYTQYF
J: TRBJ1-1; size: .; D: .; V: TRBV4-2; DNA: TGTGCCAGCAGCCAAGGTCCGGGCTCGAACACTGAAGCTTTCTTT; CDR3: CASSQGPGSNTEAFF
J: TRBJ2-1; size: .; D: TRBD1; V: TRBV19; DNA: TGTGCCAGTAGCGGGCCGGGACAGGGGAATGAGCAGTTCTTC; CDR3: CASSGPGQGNEQFF
J: TRBJ1-1; size: .; D: .; V: TRBV20-1; DNA: TGCAGTGCAGTGCAGGGTCCGAACACTGAAGCTTTCTTT; CDR3: CSAVQGPNTEAFF
J: TRBJ1-2; size: .; D: .; V: TRBV13; DNA: TGTGCCAGCAGCTTAGGCCAGGGACGAGGCTACACCTTC; CDR3: CASSLGQGRGYTF
J: TRBJ2-7; size: .; D: TRBD2; V: TRBV10-2; DNA: TGCGCCAGCAGTTCCGGACTAGCCGCCTACGAGCAGTACTTC; CDR3: CASSSGLAAYEQYF
J: TRBJ1-2; size: few; D: .; V: TRBV7-2; DNA: TGTGCCAGCAGCCCCACGGGGGATTTTGACTATGGCTACACCTTC; CDR3: CASSPTGDFDYGYTF
J: TRBJ1-2; size: .; D: .; V: TRBV11-2; DNA: TGTGCCAGCAGCTTACGGCGCAGCGACTATGGCTACACCTTC; CDR3: CASSLRRSDYGYTF
J: TRBJ2-7; size: .; D: .; V: TRBV11-2; DNA: TGTGCCAGCACCCGAGGGGGGCTACCCTACGAGCAGTACTTC; CDR3: CASTRGGLPYEQYF
J: TRBJ2-1; size: .; D: .; V: TRBV3-1; DNA: TGTGCCAGCAGCCAAGAATTGCTAGCTGAGTATGAGCAGTTCTTC; CDR3: CASSQELLAEYEQFF
J: TRBJ2-2; size: few; D: .; V: TRBV5-4; DNA: TGTGCCAGCAGCTTTAGGGCGACTGGCACCGGGGAGCTGTTTTTT; CDR3: CASSFRATGTGELFF
J: TRBJ1-2; size: .; D: TRBD1; V: TRBV11-2; DNA: TGTGCCAGCAGCTCCCGACAGGGTGTCTACACCTTC; CDR3: CASSSRQGVYTF
J: TRBJ1-5; size: few; D: .; V: TRBV28; DNA: TGTGCCAGCAGAGGGGACTCCTTCATCAATCAGCCCCAGCATTTT; CDR3: CASRGDSFINQPQHF
J: TRBJ1-1; size: .; D: TRBD1; V: TRBV24-1; DNA: TGTGCCACCAGGGGGGACAGCACGAACACTGAAGCTTTCTTT; CDR3: CATRGDSTNTEAFF
J: TRBJ1-2; size: few; D: .; V: TRBV19; DNA: TGTGCCAGTAGTATAGCTGAGGGGAACAACTATGGCTACACCTTC; CDR3: CASSIAEGNNYGYTF
J: TRBJ1-5; size: few; D: .; V: TRBV28; DNA: TGTGCCAGCCGGAGGAGCTATAGCAATCAGCCCCAGCATTTT; CDR3: CASRRSYSNQPQHF
J: TRBJ1-3; size: few; D: .; V: TRBV4-1; DNA: TGCGCCAGCAGCCAAGTGTCCGCCTCTGGAAACACCATATATTTT; CDR3: CASSQVSASGNTIYF
J: TRBJ2-1; size: many; D: .; V: TRBV14; DNA: TGTGCCAGCAGCAGGCTGGTGGAGATCTACAATGAGCAGTTCTTC; CDR3: CASSRLVEIYNEQFF
J: TRBJ2-7; size: .; D: TRBD1; V: TRBV29-1; DNA: TGCAGCGTTCCGGGACAGAGATCCTACGAGCAGTACTTC; CDR3: CSVPGQRSYEQYF
J: TRBJ2-2; size: few; D: .; V: TRBV7-3; DNA: TGTGCCAGCAGCTTAGGACTGTCGAACACCGGGGAGCTGTTTTTT; CDR3: CASSLGLSNTGELFF
J: TRBJ1-2; size: .; D: .; V: TRBV9; DNA: TGTGCCAGCAGCGATAAAGACAGCTCCCTCTATGGCTACACCTTC; CDR3: CASSDKDSSLYGYTF
J: TRBJ2-3; size: few; D: TRBD2; V: TRBV11-3; DNA: TGTGCCAGCAGCTTAGTTGCCGGGACTAGCGGGAGAGATACGCAGTATTTT; CDR3: CASSLVAGTSGRDTQYF
J: TRBJ2-7; size: many; D: .; V: TRBV7-9; DNA: TGTGCCAGCAGCTTAACACCGCCCGGCGACGAGCAGTACTTC; CDR3: CASSLTPPGDEQYF
J: TRBJ2-5; size: .; D: .; V: TRBV7-2; DNA: TGTGCCAGCAGCTCCCTAGGGAGCCAGTACTTC; CDR3: CASSSLGSQYF
J: TRBJ2-7; size: few; D: .; V: TRBV29-1; DNA: TGCAGCGCCATCTGGACAGTAGAGCAGTACTTC; CDR3: CSAIWTVEQYF
J: TRBJ1-4; size: .; D: .; V: TRBV13; DNA: TGTACCAGCAGCCCTGGGACCCGGGATGAAAAACTGTTTTTT; CDR3: CTSSPGTRDEKLFF
J: TRBJ1-6; size: few; D: .; V: TRBV7-6; DNA: TGTGCCAGCAGCCCGGACCCCGCGGGCCCCCTCCACTTT; CDR3: CASSPDPAGPLHF
J: TRBJ1-1; size: few; D: TRBD1; V: TRBV27; DNA: TGTGCCAGCAGTTTAGAAAGGGGGCTAACTGAAGCTTTCTTT; CDR3: CASSLERGLTEAFF
J: TRBJ2-1; size: .; D: TRBD2; V: TRBV7-6; DNA: TGTGCCAGCAGCTTAGTCCTTGAGGGCGGGAGGGCCTCCTACAATGAGCAGTTCTTC; CDR3: CASSLVLEGGRASYNEQFF
J: TRBJ2-1; size: many; D: .; V: TRBV7-3; DNA: TGTGCCAGCAGCTTAAATGGACTATTTCACAATGAGCAGTTCTTC; CDR3: CASSLNGLFHNEQFF